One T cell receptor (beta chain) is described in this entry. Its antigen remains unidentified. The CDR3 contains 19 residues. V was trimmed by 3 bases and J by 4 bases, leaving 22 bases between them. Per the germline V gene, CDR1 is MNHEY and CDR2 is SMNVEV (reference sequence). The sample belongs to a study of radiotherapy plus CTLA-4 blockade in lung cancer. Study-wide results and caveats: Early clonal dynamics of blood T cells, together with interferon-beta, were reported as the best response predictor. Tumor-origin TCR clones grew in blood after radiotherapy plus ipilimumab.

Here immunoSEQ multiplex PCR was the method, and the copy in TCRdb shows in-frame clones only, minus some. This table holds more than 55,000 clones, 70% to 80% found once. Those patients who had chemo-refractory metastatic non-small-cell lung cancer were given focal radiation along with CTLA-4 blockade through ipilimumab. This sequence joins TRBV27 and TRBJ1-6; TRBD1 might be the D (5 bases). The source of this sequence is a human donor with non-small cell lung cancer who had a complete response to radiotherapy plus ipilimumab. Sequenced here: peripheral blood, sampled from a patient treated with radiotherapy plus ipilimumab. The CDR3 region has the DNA TGTGCCAGCAGTTTTCGGGCAGGGAAGGCGCTCGGGTATAATTCACCCCTCCACTTT. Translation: CASSFRAGKALGYNSPLHF.